This T cell receptor beta chain was identified during a study of cytomegalovirus exposure and HLA in healthy donors. Comments on this clone: Its specificity is unknown.

Germline CDR1 SGHTA, CDR2 FQGNSA. V lost 2 bases to trimming and J lost 6 bases, with 14 bases between them. CDR3 length: 14 residues. Whole-study results and caveats: Reported results showed that the classifier diagnosed cytomegalovirus status with high specificity and sensitivity. Cytomegalovirus association was assigned to more than 150 TCR beta chains. Earlier analysis yielded a pattern in which most TCR beta V segments were productive about 90% or about 30% of the time. Researchers reported in a later analysis that common viral pathogens appeared linked to several top clusters.

In the PCR, 60 Vbeta and 13 Jbeta primers were used. Assay: immunoSEQ multiplex PCR; the TCRdb copy retains only in-frame clones and omits some. The sample gives 120,000 to 150,000 clones, 75% to 80% of which show up once; about 0.62% is in the top ten. The J gene is TRBJ2-7, the V gene TRBV7-2; D gene unclear. The clonotype originates from a male donor in good health and CMV-seronegative. Specimen: PBMCs. The DNA of the CDR3 is TGTGCCAGCAGCTTACTCCTTGCTAGTGGCGAGCAGTACTTC. Its translation is CASSLLLASGEQYF.